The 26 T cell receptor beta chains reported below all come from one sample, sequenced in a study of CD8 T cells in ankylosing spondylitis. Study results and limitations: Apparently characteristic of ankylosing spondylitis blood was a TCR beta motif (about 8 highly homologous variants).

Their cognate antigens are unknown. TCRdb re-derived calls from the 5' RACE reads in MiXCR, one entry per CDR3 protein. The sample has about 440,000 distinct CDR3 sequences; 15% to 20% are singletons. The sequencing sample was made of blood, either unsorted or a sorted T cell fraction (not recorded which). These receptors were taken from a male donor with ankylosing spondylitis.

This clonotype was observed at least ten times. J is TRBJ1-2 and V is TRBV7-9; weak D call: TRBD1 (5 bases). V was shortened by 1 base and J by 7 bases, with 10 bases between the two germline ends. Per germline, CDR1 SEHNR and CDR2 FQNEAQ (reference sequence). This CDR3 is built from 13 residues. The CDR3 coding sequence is TGTGCCAGCAGCTTAGACAGGAAACGTGGCTACACCTTC. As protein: CASSLDRKRGYTF.

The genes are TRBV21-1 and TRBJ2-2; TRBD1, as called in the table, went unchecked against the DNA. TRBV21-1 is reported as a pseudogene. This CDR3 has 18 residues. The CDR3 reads CASSKHRGPTSNTGELFF. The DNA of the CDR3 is TGTGCCAGCAGCAAACACAGGGGGCCAACTTCGAACACCGGGGAGCTGTTTTTT.

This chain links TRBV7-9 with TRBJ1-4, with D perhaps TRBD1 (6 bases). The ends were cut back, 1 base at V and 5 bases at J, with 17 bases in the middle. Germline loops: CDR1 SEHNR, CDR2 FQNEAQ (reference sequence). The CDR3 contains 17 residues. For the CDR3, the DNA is TGTGCCAGCAGCTTAGGAAATAGAGGGGGACCGAATGAAAAACTGTTTTTT. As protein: CASSLGNRGGPNEKLFF.

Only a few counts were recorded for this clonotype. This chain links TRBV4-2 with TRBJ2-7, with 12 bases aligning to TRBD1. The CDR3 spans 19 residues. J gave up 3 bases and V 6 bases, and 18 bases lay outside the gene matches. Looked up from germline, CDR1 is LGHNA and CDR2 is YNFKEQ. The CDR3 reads CASRLNFRDRGPEHYEQYF. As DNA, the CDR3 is TGTGCCAGCAGACTCAATTTCCGGGACAGGGGGCCGGAACACTACGAGCAGTACTTC.

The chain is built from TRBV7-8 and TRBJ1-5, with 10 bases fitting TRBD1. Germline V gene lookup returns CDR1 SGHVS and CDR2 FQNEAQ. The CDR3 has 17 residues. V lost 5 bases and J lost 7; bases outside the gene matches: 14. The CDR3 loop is CASSALRQGATGQPQHF. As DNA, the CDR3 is TGTGCCAGCAGCGCACTTCGACAGGGGGCGACGGGACAGCCCCAGCATTTT.

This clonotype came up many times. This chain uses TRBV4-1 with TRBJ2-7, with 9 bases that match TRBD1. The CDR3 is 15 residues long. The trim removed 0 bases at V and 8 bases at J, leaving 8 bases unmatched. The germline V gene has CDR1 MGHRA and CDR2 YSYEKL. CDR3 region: CASSQETGGRGKQYF. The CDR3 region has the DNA TGCGCCAGCAGCCAAGAAACAGGGGGCCGGGGGAAGCAGTACTTC.

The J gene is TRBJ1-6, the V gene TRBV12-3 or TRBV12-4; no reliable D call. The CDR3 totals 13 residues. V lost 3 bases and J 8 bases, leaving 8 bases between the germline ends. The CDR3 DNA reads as TGTGCCAGCAGTTTTCGCCCGGATTCACCCCTCCACTTT. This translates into CASSFRPDSPLHF.

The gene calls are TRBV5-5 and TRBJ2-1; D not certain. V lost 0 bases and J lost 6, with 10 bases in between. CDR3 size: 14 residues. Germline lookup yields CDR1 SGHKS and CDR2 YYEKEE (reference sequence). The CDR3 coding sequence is TGTGCCAGCAGCTTGGCCTGGGGTAGCAATGAGCAGTTCTTC. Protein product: CASSLAWGSNEQFF. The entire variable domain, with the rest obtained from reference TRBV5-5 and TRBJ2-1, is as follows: DAGVTQSPTHLIKTRGQQVTLRCSPISGHKSVSWYQQVLGQGPQFIFQYYEKEERGRGNFPDRFSARQFPNYSSELNVNALLLGDSALYLCASSLAWGSNEQFFGPGTRLTVL.

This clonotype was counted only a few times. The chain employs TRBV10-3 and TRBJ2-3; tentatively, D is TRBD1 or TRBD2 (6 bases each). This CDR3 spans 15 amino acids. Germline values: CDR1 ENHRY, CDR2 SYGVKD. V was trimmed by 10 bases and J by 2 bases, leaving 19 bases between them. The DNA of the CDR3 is TGTGCCAACCGGAGGGCAGGGGACTTCACAGATACGCAGTATTTT. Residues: CANRRAGDFTDTQYF.

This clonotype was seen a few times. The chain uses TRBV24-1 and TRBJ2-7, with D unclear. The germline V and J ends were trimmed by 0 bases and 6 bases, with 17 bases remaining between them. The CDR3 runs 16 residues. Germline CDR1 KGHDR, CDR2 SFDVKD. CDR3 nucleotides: TGTGCCACCAGTGATTTGTCGGCACCTCAAACTGGCGAGCAGTACTTC. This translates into CATSDLSAPQTGEQYF.

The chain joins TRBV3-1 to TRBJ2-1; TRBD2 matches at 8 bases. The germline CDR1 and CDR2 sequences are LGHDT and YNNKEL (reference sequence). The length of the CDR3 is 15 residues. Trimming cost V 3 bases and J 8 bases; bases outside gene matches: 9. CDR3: CASSHIGGGIYEQFF. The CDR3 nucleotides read TGTGCCAGCAGCCATATCGGGGGGGGGATCTATGAGCAGTTCTTC.

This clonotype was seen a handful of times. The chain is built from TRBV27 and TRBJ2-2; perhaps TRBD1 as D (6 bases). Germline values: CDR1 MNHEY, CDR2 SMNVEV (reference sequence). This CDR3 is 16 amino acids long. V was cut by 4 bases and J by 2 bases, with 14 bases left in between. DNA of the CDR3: TGTGCCAGCAGTTCCTACCGGACAGCTAACACCGGGGAGCTGTTTTTT. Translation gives CASSSYRTANTGELFF.

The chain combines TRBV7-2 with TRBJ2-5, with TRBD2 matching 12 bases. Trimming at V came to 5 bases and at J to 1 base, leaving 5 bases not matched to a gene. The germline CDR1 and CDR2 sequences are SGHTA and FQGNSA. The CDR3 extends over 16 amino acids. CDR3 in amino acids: CASSTTSGGVQETQYF. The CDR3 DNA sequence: TGTGCCAGCAGCACGACTAGCGGGGGAGTCCAAGAGACCCAGTACTTC.

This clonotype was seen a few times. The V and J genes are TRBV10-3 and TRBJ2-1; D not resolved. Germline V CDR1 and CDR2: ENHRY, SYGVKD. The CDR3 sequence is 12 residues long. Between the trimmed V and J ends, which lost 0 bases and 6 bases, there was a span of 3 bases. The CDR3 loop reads CAISESLNEQFF. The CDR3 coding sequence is TGTGCCATCAGTGAGTCGCTCAATGAGCAGTTCTTC.

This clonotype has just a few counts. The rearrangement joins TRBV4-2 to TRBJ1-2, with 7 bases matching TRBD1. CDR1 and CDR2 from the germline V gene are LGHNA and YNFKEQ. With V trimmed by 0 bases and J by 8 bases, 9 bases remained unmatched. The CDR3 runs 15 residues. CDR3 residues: CASSQEGHRGGGYTF. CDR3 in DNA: TGTGCCAGCAGCCAAGAAGGTCACAGGGGCGGAGGCTACACCTTC.

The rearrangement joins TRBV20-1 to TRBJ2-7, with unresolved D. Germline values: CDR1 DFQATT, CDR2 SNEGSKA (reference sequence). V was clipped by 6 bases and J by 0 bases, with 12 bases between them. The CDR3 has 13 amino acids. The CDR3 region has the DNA TGCAGTGCCTGGCTCGCGTCCTCCTACGAGCAGTACTTC. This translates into CSAWLASSYEQYF.

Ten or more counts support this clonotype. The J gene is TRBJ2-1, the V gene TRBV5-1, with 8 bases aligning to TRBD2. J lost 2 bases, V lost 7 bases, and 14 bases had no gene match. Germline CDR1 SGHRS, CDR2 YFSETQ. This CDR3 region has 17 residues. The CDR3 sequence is CASGPTGGAGTYNEQFF. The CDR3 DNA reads TGCGCCAGCGGCCCAACCGGGGGGGCCGGCACCTACAATGAGCAGTTCTTC.

The CDR3 nucleotides read TGTGCCAGCAGTTTAGCGGGGATTAACACTGAAGCTTTCTTT. Translation gives CASSLAGINTEAFF. This chain uses TRBV12-3 or TRBV12-4 with TRBJ1-1; D gene ambiguous. V was clipped by 0 bases and J by 2 bases, with 7 bases between them. The CDR3 consists of 14 residues.

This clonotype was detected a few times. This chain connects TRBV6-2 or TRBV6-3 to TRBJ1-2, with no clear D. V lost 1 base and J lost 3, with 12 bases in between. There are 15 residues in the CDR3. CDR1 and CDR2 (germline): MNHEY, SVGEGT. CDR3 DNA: TGTGCCAGCAGTTACTTGCAAACACTGGACTATGGCTACACCTTC. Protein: CASSYLQTLDYGYTF.

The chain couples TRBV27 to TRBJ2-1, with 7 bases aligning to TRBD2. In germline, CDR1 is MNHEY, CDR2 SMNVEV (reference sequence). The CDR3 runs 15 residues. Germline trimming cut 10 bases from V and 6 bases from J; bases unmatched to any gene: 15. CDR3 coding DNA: TGTGCCACCGGGGCGAGCGGGACTTATGGCAATGAGCAGTTCTTC. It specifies CATGASGTYGNEQFF.

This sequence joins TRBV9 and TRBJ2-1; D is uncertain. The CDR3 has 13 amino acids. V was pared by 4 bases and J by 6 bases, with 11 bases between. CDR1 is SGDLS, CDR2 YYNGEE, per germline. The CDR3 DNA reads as TGTGCCAGCAGCCTTAAGCAATTCAATGAGCAGTTCTTC. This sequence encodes CASSLKQFNEQFF.

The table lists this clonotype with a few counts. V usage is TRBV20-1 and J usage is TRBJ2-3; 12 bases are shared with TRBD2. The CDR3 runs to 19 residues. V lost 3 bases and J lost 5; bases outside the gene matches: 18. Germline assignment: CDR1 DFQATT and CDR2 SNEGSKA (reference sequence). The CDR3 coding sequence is TGCAGTGCTAGTGACTCCAAGACGGCTAGCGGGAGGGCCAGAGATACGCAGTATTTT. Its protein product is CSASDSKTASGRARDTQYF.

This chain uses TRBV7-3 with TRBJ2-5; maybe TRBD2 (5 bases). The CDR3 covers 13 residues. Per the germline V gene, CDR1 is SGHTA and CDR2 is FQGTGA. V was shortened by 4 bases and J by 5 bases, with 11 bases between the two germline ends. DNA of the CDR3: TGTGCCAGCAGCTCGGGGAATGAGGAGACCCAGTACTTC. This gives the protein CASSSGNEETQYF. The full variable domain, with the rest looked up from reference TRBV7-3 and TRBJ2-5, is GAGVSQTPSNKVTEKGKYVELRCDPISGHTALYWYRQSLGQGPEFLIYFQGTGAADDSGLPNDRFFAVRPEGSVSTLKIQRTERGDSAVYLCASSSGNEETQYFGPGTRLLVL.

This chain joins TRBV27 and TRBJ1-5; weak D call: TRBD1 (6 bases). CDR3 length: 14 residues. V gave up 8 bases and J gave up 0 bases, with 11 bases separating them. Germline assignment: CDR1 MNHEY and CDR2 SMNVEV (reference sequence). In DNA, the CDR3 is TGTGCCAGCTGGGGGGCAAATAGCAATCAGCCCCAGCATTTT. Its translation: CASWGANSNQPQHF.

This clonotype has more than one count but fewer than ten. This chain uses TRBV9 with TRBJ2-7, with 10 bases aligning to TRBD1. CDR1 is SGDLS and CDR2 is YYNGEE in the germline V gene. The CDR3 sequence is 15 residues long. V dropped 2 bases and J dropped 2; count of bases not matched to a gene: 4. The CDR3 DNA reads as TGTGCCAGCAGCGTTGGGGACAGGGGAACCTACGAGCAGTACTTC. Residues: CASSVGDRGTYEQYF.

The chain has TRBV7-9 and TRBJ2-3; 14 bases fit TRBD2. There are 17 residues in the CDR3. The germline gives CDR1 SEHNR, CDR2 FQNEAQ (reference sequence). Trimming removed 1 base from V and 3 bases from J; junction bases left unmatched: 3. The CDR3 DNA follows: TGTGCCAGCAGCTTAGGAGGGACTAGCGGGGGAACAGATACGCAGTATTTT. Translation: CASSLGGTSGGTDTQYF.